This TCR beta chain was captured by sequencing in a study of T-cell memory formation after mild COVID-19 (dated by TCRdb to the early 2020s). Looking at the study overall: Most TCR sequence clusters were specific to one of the two donors. Longitudinal TCRalpha and TCRbeta repertoire sequencing tracked T-cell clones expanding and contracting after mild COVID-19 in a couple of donors. The cohort comprised two young, previously healthy adult volunteers, one female and one male. The investigation overall reported the following: Whether the second-wave clones peaking on day 37 were SARS-CoV-2 specific was not confirmed. The study included only a couple of mild cases, and larger cohorts that include severe cases with pre-infection samples were judged to be necessary. Balanced CD4/CD8 phenotypes were observed for clones contracting from day 15 to 85, whereas a bias towards CD4+ was observed for a second wave of clones expanding from day 15 to 37. Some responding clones were found in pre-infection memory, which suggests that pre-existing cross-reactive memory T cells took part in the SARS-CoV-2 response. Contracting CD4+ clones turned up mainly in the CM and EM memory subsets, whereas EMRA was where CD8+ clones were enriched.

CDR1 and CDR2 (LGHDT, YNNKEL) derive from the germline V gene (reference sequence). Deletion took 8 bases off V and 7 bases off J, with a span of 18 bases between the germline ends. Including cysteine and valine, the CDR3 has 13 amino acids. CDR3 DNA is the only sequence kept; it has 39 bases, read in frame from the first base. A note on this clonotype: Its antigen is unknown. Base qualities are not recorded, but no much larger clone differs from it by a single base.

Sequencer: Illumina NovaSeq 6000. Using 5'RACE with constant-segment primers, TCRalpha and TCRbeta cDNA libraries were constructed, with sample barcodes and unique molecular identifiers added in the process. Trizol reagent was used to extract RNA from every sample. The libraries were amplified in two PCR steps, and the second step added a second sample barcode and Illumina TruSeq adapters. The libraries were sequenced on an Illumina NovaSeq using 2 x 150 bp paired-end reads. As for the authors' bioinformatics: Reads were demultiplexed and collapsed into UMI-guided consensus sequences with migec v1.2.7. Using mixcr v2.1.11, UMI consensuses were aligned to TRA and TRB V and J templates and then assembled into clonotypes. Clonotypes were classified as expanded or contracted when called significant by both edgeR and NoisET, with noise models trained on biological replicates. For edgeR calls, the cutoffs were a false discovery rate-adjusted p below 0.01 and a log2 fold-change threshold of 1. As an exploratory analysis of dynamics, PCA with hierarchical clustering was applied to max-normalized trajectories of the 1000 most abundant clonotypes. Separately sequenced CD4+ and CD8+ repertoires were used to assign a CD4 or CD8 phenotype to each responding clone. TCRdb reworked the public reads: Q25 trimming with fastp, MiXCR clone assembly, productive beta chains retained. Rows with a matching CDR3 protein are joined into one entry that keeps the most common DNA and genes. These V and J calls are TCRdb output, not the study's own analysis. Within this sample are a few hundred thousand distinct CDR3 sequences, with roughly 19% of them counted one time only. The ten largest account for approximately 22% of the sample.

Ficoll-Paque density gradient centrifugation was used to isolate PBMCs. This sequence was found in a man in his late teens or twenties who had mild COVID-19 (a few samples of this study predate the infection). The sample titles of this study are shuffled in the database, so cell type and time point are left out; the donor was told from shared clones. The chain employs TRBV3-1 and TRBJ2-7, with the D call perhaps TRBD1 or TRBD2, each one matching 5 bases. The material sequenced was PBMCs or a T cell subset sorted from them (not recorded which). The DNA sequence is given as TGTGCCAGCTCAGGGTCTTTCTCGGGGGAGCAGTACGTC. It codes for CASSGSFSGEQYV.